The rows below give T cell receptor beta chains drawn from one sample of a study of Ad26.COV2.S vaccination and SARS-CoV-2 variants. Repertoires were generated with immunoSEQ multiplex PCR, while TCRdb's copy carries only in-frame clones and drops some. The sample includes around 450,000 clones, roughly 88% of them seen just once. The sample consisted of peripheral blood, taken in a trial of Ad26.COV2.S vaccine versus placebo. The origin of the receptors is a person between 18 and 59 years old who received the Ad26.COV2.S COVID-19 vaccine or a placebo. Both conserved end residues are part of each CDR3. Fields, in order: J gene, D gene, V gene, clone size, CDR3 DNA, CDR3 protein. The D gene is left open where the match is weak. Clone sizes are given selectively: once, few, many, or a class where the clone is expanded.

J: TRBJ1-2; D: .; V: TRBV7-2; size: .; DNA: TGTGCCAGCAGCTTAGGCACAGGGACCTCTTATGGCTACACCTTC; CDR3: CASSLGTGTSYGYTF
J: TRBJ2-5; D: TRBD2; V: TRBV7-9; size: .; DNA: TGTGCCAGCAGCCCTGGACTAGCGGGGAGCGAGACCCAGTACTTC; CDR3: CASSPGLAGSETQYF
J: TRBJ2-5; D: .; V: TRBV6-2/TRBV6-3; size: .; DNA: TGTGCCAGCAGTTCTTGGAACCAAGAGACCCAGTACTTC; CDR3: CASSSWNQETQYF
J: TRBJ1-5; D: .; V: TRBV30; size: few; DNA: TGTGCCTGGAGTGGGTCTCAAAATCAGCCCCAGCATTTT; CDR3: CAWSGSQNQPQHF
J: TRBJ2-7; D: TRBD2; V: TRBV12-5; size: .; DNA: TGTGCTAGTGGCCCCCGACTAGCGGGAGGGACCTACGAGCAGTACTTC; CDR3: CASGPRLAGGTYEQYF
J: TRBJ1-6; D: .; V: TRBV9; size: .; DNA: TGTGCCAGCAGCAACCCCCGGGGGAGACAATCACCCCTCCACTTT; CDR3: CASSNPRGRQSPLHF
J: TRBJ2-1; D: .; V: TRBV6-2/TRBV6-3; size: .; DNA: TGTGCCAGCAGTTACTTTTCGAACTCCTACAATGAGCAGTTCTTC; CDR3: CASSYFSNSYNEQFF
J: TRBJ2-1; D: .; V: TRBV3-1/TRBV3-2; size: many; DNA: TGTGCCAGCAGCCAAGTCGGACGTTCGGATGAGCAGTTCTTC; CDR3: CASSQVGRSDEQFF
J: TRBJ2-1; D: .; V: TRBV29-1; size: .; DNA: TGCAGCGTCCCTGGGACTGCTGTCAATGATGAGCAGTTCTTC; CDR3: CSVPGTAVNDEQFF
J: TRBJ2-5; D: TRBD1; V: TRBV25-1; size: .; DNA: TGTGCCAGCAGTGATGAATCGACAGGGCAAGAGACCCAGTACTTC; CDR3: CASSDESTGQETQYF
J: TRBJ2-5; D: .; V: TRBV3-1/TRBV3-2; size: .; DNA: TGTGCCAGCAGCCACCCGGGGAACCAAGAGACCCAGTACTTC; CDR3: CASSHPGNQETQYF
J: TRBJ2-2; D: TRBD2; V: TRBV19; size: .; DNA: TGTGCCAGTAGTATTTTCGGCGGGAGAAGTTCCGGGGAGCTGTTTTTT; CDR3: CASSIFGGRSSGELFF
J: TRBJ2-7; D: .; V: TRBV5-1; size: .; DNA: TGCGCCAGCAGCCTAGGGACGGAGCAGTACTTC; CDR3: CASSLGTEQYF
J: TRBJ2-3; D: .; V: TRBV3-1/TRBV3-2; size: .; DNA: TGTGCCAGCAGCCAAAGCGGTAGCACAGATACGCAGTATTTT; CDR3: CASSQSGSTDTQYF
J: TRBJ1-4; D: .; V: TRBV5-1; size: .; DNA: TGCGCCAGCAGCTCGGGAGACAATAATGAAAAACTGTTTTTT; CDR3: CASSSGDNNEKLFF
J: TRBJ1-5; D: .; V: TRBV3-1/TRBV3-2; size: .; DNA: TGTGCCAGCAGCCAGGGCAGGAGCAATCAGCCCCAGCATTTT; CDR3: CASSQGRSNQPQHF
J: TRBJ2-3; D: TRBD2; V: TRBV7-2; size: .; DNA: TGTGCCAGCAGCCGTACCAGCGGGAGCGATACAGATACGCAGTATTTT; CDR3: CASSRTSGSDTDTQYF
J: TRBJ1-5; D: .; V: TRBV12-3/TRBV12-4; size: .; DNA: TGTGCCAGCAGTCAAGGGGGTCAGCCCCAGCATTTT; CDR3: CASSQGGQPQHF
J: TRBJ2-7; D: TRBD1; V: TRBV7-9; size: .; DNA: TGTGCCAGCAGCCCCAACCCAGGACAGGGGGGCTACGAGCAGTACTTC; CDR3: CASSPNPGQGGYEQYF
J: TRBJ2-1; D: .; V: TRBV6-6; size: once; DNA: TGTGCCAGCAGTCCGACTAGTTATGGTGAATTGGGGGCCTACAATGAGCAGTTCTTC; CDR3: CASSPTSYGELGAYNEQFF
J: TRBJ1-5; D: .; V: TRBV2; size: .; DNA: TGTGCCAGCAGTGACCCACGGCATAGCAATCAGCCCCAGCATTTT; CDR3: CASSDPRHSNQPQHF
J: TRBJ2-7; D: TRBD2; V: TRBV10-3; size: .; DNA: TGTGCCATCAGTGAGGGGACTAGCGGGAGGCCCCTCGAGCAGTACTTC; CDR3: CAISEGTSGRPLEQYF
J: TRBJ2-2; D: .; V: TRBV7-9; size: once; DNA: TGTGCCAGCAGCTTAACAGTCACCGGGGAGCTGTTTTTT; CDR3: CASSLTVTGELFF
J: TRBJ2-1; D: .; V: TRBV25-1; size: .; DNA: TGTGCCAGCAGCAGGAGCAGACGGCAGCCCTCCTACAATGAGCAGTTCTTC; CDR3: CASSRSRRQPSYNEQFF
J: TRBJ2-5; D: TRBD1; V: TRBV7-9; size: .; DNA: TGTGCCAGCAGCCCCTCCGGGACAGCTCTACAAGAGACCCAGTACTTC; CDR3: CASSPSGTALQETQYF
J: TRBJ2-7; D: .; V: TRBV6-2/TRBV6-3; size: .; DNA: TGTGCCAGCAGTTTCGAATTGCCCGAGCAGTACTTC; CDR3: CASSFELPEQYF
J: TRBJ2-7; D: .; V: TRBV13; size: .; DNA: TGTGCCAGCAGCTCCCCTGGGGGCCTTCGCTCCTACGAGCAGTACTTC; CDR3: CASSSPGGLRSYEQYF
J: TRBJ2-1; D: .; V: TRBV5-4; size: .; DNA: TGTGCCAGCAGCGGAAGGGGACGGCACAATGAGCAGTTCTTC; CDR3: CASSGRGRHNEQFF
J: TRBJ2-5; D: TRBD2; V: TRBV7-2; size: once; DNA: TGTGCCAGCAGCCTCAGCGGGGTTCAAGAGACCCAGTACTTC; CDR3: CASSLSGVQETQYF
J: TRBJ2-7; D: .; V: TRBV23-1; size: .; DNA: TGCGCCAGCAGTCAAGTCCTCCGGGAGTCTTACGAGCAGTACTTC; CDR3: CASSQVLRESYEQYF
J: TRBJ2-2; D: TRBD1; V: TRBV4-2; size: .; DNA: TGTGCCAGCAGCCAAGATCACAGGGGGGACACCGGGGAGCTGTTTTTT; CDR3: CASSQDHRGDTGELFF
J: TRBJ1-1; D: .; V: TRBV7-3; size: .; DNA: TGTGCCAGCAGCTTAACCCCAGGTATGAACACTGAAGCTTTCTTT; CDR3: CASSLTPGMNTEAFF
J: TRBJ2-5; D: TRBD2; V: TRBV7-9; size: .; DNA: TGTGCCAGCAGCACCTGGACTAGCGGGAGACGGAGGGAGACCCAGTACTTC; CDR3: CASSTWTSGRRRETQYF
J: TRBJ2-7; D: .; V: TRBV2; size: .; DNA: TGTGCCAGCAGTACTGACGGCGGGATGCTATACGAGCAGTACTTC; CDR3: CASSTDGGMLYEQYF
J: TRBJ2-5; D: .; V: TRBV20-1; size: .; DNA: TGCAGTGCACAGGGAGGAGAGACCCAGTACTTC; CDR3: CSAQGGETQYF
J: TRBJ2-4; D: .; V: TRBV5-1; size: .; DNA: TGCGCCAGCAGCTTGGTTCCCGACCGGGACACAAAAAACATTCAGTACTTC; CDR3: CASSLVPDRDTKNIQYF
J: TRBJ2-5; D: TRBD2; V: TRBV7-2; size: .; DNA: TGTGCCAGCAGCTTAGTGCGGGGGTTGGGAAGGGAGACCCAGTACTTC; CDR3: CASSLVRGLGRETQYF
J: TRBJ2-5; D: TRBD2; V: TRBV29-1; size: .; DNA: TGCAGCGTTGTGGGGGCGGGAGGAGAGACCCAGTACTTC; CDR3: CSVVGAGGETQYF
J: TRBJ2-7; D: .; V: TRBV12-3/TRBV12-4; size: .; DNA: TGTGCCAGCAGTCACCGTTACGAGCAGTACTTC; CDR3: CASSHRYEQYF
J: TRBJ2-5; D: TRBD2; V: TRBV4-1; size: .; DNA: TGCGCCAGCAGCCAAGTTTGGCCGGGACTAGCGAGCCAAGAGACCCAGTACTTC; CDR3: CASSQVWPGLASQETQYF
J: TRBJ2-3; D: TRBD2; V: TRBV7-2; size: .; DNA: TGTGCCAGCAGCTTAGTGGGACTAGCGGCTAGCACAGATACGCAGTATTTT; CDR3: CASSLVGLAASTDTQYF
J: TRBJ2-7; D: .; V: TRBV13; size: .; DNA: TGTGCCAGCAGCTTAGAGGTGGAGGGGGGGCCCTACGAGCAGTACTTC; CDR3: CASSLEVEGGPYEQYF
J: TRBJ2-2; D: .; V: TRBV3-1/TRBV3-2; size: few; DNA: TGTGCCAGCAGCCAAAGGCGGGACCCCCCCGGGGAGCTGTTTTTT; CDR3: CASSQRRDPPGELFF
J: TRBJ2-1; D: TRBD2; V: TRBV28; size: .; DNA: TGTGCCAGCATAGGACTAGCGGCCTACAATGAGCAGTTCTTC; CDR3: CASIGLAAYNEQFF
J: TRBJ2-2; D: .; V: TRBV19; size: .; DNA: TGTGCCAGTAGTATTCGGAGGGGGAGAAACACCGGGGAGCTGTTTTTT; CDR3: CASSIRRGRNTGELFF
J: TRBJ2-5; D: .; V: TRBV6-2/TRBV6-3; size: .; DNA: TGTGCCAGCAGTTTAGAGGGAGGGACCCAGTACTTC; CDR3: CASSLEGGTQYF
J: TRBJ1-1; D: TRBD1; V: TRBV6-2/TRBV6-3; size: .; DNA: TGTGCCAGCAGTTACAGGGAGACAGGGGGCGCCAGTGACACTGAAGCTTTCTTT; CDR3: CASSYRETGGASDTEAFF
J: TRBJ1-2; D: .; V: TRBV24-1; size: .; DNA: TGTGCCACCAGTGATTTGGGGAAAGGCTACACCTTC; CDR3: CATSDLGKGYTF
J: TRBJ1-1; D: .; V: TRBV24-1; size: once; DNA: TGTGCCACCAGTGATTTAGCGGCCGCGCGGGAGGGAAGAAGGGGCACTGAAGCTTTCTTT; CDR3: CATSDLAAAREGRRGTEAFF
J: TRBJ2-5; D: .; V: TRBV5-6; size: .; DNA: TGTGCCAGCAGCCGGAAGGTAGCGGGACAGCAAGAGACCCAGTACTTC; CDR3: CASSRKVAGQQETQYF
J: TRBJ1-1; D: .; V: TRBV27; size: .; DNA: TGTGCCAGCAGTCTTAGTATGAACACTGAAGCTTTCTTT; CDR3: CASSLSMNTEAFF
J: TRBJ1-2; D: TRBD1; V: TRBV9; size: .; DNA: TGTGCCAGCAGCGTAGAATGGGACAGTCGCTATGGCTACACCTTC; CDR3: CASSVEWDSRYGYTF
J: TRBJ1-2; D: .; V: TRBV5-6; size: .; DNA: TGTGCCAGCAGCTTGGCGTCGGACATCTATGGCTACACCTTC; CDR3: CASSLASDIYGYTF
J: TRBJ2-1; D: TRBD2; V: TRBV30; size: .; DNA: TGTGCCTGGAGTATACTAGCGGGAGGTGATGAGCAGTTCTTC; CDR3: CAWSILAGGDEQFF